This TCR beta chain was captured in a study of human T cells and chemical hapten exposure. Study information: Patches that contained 0.01% DPC were applied to the upper back and read at 6 days. The study's findings and limits: As the donors had alopecia, their immune response may differ from healthy people's.

Turning to this clonotype: What it binds is unknown.

Separate cDNA molecules received unique molecular identifiers, which the library attached to them. TCRdb reprocessed the RACE reads via MiXCR and lists one record per CDR3 protein. The sample records some 180,000 distinct CDR3 sequences, approximately 24% being singletons. Time point described: patch test 3, about 24 weeks after DPC sensitization. Specified treatment: therapeutic diphenylcyclopropenone sensitization with weekly scalp DPC. CDR3 size: 15 residues. Trimming at V came to 6 bases and at J to 2 bases, leaving 8 bases not matched to a gene. Germline V gives CDR1 ENHRY, CDR2 SYGVKD. This receptor was identified in a woman in her thirties or forties with alopecia areata. Some clones in this sample may be carry-over from other donors' samples. This rearrangement joins TRBV10-3 to TRBJ2-3; 7 nucleotides align to TRBD2. The sequenced sample was whole blood, obtained in connection with sensitization to the hapten diphenylcyclopropenone (DPC). The CDR3 DNA follows: TGTGCCATCAGACCCACTAGCGTATCCACAGATACGCAGTATTTT. Its protein product is CAIRPTSVSTDTQYF.